This TCR beta chain was recorded in a study of spatial heterogeneity in lung cancer. In the study overall: Sequence detection consistently recorded a greater number of beta-chain than alpha-chain sequences.

Noted time point: blood at routine non-recurrence follow-up after resection. Whole RNA, which was extracted from tumor, nontumor lung tissue or frozen PBMC, was sequenced without any cell sorting. V gave up 2 bases and J gave up 6 bases; unmatched junction bases: 11. Germline CDR1 MNHEY, CDR2 SVGEGT. This CDR3 comprises 16 residues. In TCRdb, the 5' RACE reads were re-called with MiXCR into one record per CDR3 protein. This sample yields 43,000 or so distinct CDR3 sequences, of which 12% are seen a single time; 30% to 35% belongs to the top ten. The sample holds a few counts of this clonotype. The input for sequencing was PBMCs, taken at follow-up. This clonotype originated in a male donor with early-stage non-small cell lung cancer. The chain couples TRBV6-2 or TRBV6-3 to TRBJ2-7; 9 bases are a match to TRBD1. The chain's CDR3 is CASSYTGRDRVGEQYF. Written as DNA, the CDR3 is TGTGCCAGCAGTTACACCGGAAGGGACAGGGTCGGCGAGCAGTACTTC.